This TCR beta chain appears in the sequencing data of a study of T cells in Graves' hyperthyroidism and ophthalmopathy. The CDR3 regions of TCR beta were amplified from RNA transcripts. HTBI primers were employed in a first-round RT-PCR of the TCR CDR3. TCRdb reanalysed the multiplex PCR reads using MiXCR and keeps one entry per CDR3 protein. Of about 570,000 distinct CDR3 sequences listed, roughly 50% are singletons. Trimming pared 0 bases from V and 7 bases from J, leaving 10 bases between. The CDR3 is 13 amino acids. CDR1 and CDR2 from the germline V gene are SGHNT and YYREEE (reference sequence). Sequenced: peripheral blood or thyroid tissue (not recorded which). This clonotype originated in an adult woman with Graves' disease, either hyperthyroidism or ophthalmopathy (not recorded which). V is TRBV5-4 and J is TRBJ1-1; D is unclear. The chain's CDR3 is CASSLDSGGEAFF. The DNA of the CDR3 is TGTGCCAGCAGCTTGGACAGTGGCGGTGAAGCTTTCTTT.